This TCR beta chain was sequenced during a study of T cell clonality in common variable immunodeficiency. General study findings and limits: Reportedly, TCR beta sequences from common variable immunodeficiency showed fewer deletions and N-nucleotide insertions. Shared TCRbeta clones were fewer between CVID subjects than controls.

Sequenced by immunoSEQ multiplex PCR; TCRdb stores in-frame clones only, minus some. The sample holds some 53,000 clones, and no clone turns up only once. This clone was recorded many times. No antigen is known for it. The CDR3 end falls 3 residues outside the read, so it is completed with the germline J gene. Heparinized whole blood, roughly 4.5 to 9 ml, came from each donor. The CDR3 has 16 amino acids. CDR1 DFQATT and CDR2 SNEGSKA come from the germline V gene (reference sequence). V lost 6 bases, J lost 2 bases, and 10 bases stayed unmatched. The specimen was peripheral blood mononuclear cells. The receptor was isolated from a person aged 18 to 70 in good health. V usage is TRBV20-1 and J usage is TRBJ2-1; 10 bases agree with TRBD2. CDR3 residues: CSAPHRTSGTYNEQFF. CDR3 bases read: TGCAGTGCCCCCCACCGGACTAGCGGTACCTACAATGAG.